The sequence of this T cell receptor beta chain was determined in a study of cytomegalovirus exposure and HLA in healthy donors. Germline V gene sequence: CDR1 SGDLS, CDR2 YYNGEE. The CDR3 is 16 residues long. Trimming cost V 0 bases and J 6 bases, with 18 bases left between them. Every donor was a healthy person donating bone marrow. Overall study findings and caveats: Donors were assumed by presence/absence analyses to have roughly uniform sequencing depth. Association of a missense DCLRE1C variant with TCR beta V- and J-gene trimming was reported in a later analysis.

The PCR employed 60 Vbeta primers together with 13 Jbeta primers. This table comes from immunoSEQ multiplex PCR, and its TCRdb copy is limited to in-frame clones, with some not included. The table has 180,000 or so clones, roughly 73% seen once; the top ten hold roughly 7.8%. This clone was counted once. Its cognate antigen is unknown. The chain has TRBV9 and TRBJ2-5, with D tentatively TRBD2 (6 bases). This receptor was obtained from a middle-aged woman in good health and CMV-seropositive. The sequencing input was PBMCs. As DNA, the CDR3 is TGTGCCAGCAGCGTAGGGTCCGGCGGGAACGGAAAGACCCAGTACTTC. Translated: CASSVGSGGNGKTQYF.